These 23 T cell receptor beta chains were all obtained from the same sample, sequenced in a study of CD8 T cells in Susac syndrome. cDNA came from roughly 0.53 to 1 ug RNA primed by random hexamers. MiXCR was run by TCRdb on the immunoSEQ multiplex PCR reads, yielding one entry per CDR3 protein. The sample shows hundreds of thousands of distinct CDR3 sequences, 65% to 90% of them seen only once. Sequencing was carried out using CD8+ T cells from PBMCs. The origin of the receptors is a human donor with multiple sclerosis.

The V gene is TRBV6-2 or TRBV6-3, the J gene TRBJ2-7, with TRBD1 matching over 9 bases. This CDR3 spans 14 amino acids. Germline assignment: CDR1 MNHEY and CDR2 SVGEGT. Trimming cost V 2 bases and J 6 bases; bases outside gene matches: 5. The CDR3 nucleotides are TGTGCCAGCAGTTACCGGGACAGGGCGCGCGAGCAGTACTTC. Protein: CASSYRDRAREQYF.

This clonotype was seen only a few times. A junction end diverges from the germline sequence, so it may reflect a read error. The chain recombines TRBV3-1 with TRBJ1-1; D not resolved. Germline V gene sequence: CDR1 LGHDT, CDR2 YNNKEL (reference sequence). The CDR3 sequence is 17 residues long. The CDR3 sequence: CASSQDRIGGLNTEAFF. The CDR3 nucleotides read TGTGCCAGCAGCCAAGATCGGATAGGAGGGTTGAACACTGAGGCTTTCTTT.

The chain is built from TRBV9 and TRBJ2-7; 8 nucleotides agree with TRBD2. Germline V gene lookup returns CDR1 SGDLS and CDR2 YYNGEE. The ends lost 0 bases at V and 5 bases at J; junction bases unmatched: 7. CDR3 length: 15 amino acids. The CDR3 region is CASSVGSSGSNEQYF. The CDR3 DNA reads TGTGCCAGCAGCGTAGGATCCAGCGGGAGCAACGAGCAGTACTTC.

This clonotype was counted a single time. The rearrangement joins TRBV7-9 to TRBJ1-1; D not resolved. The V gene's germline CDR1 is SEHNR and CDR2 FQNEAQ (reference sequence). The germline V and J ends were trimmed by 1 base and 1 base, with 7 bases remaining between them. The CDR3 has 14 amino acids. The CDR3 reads CASSLVHSNTEAFF. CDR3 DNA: TGTGCCAGCAGCTTAGTCCATTCGAACACTGAAGCTTTCTTT.

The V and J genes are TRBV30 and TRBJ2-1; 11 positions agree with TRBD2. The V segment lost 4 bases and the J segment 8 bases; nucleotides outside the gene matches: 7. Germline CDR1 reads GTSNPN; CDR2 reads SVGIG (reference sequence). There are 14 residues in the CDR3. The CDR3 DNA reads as TGTGCCTGGAACCTACTAGCGGGAGTAGATGAGCAGTTCTTC. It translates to CAWNLLAGVDEQFF.

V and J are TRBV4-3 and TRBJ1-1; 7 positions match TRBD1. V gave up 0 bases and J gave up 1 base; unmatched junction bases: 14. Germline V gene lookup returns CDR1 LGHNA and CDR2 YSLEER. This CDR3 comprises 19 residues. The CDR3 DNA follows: TGCGCCAGCAGCCAAGAGGGTGGGACAGCCCCGTTCTCGAACACTGAAGCTTTCTTT. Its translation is CASSQEGGTAPFSNTEAFF.

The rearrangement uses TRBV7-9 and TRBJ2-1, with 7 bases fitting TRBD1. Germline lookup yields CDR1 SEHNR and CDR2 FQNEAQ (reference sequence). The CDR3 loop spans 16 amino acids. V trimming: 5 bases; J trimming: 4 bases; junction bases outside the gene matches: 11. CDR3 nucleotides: TGTGCCAGCAGCGGGCGGACAGGAGTATTTTACAATGAGCAGTTCTTC. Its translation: CASSGRTGVFYNEQFF.

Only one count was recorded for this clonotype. CDR3 coding DNA: TGTGCCAGCAGCGAATCGATTCTACGACTAGCGGGATTGGCAGATACGCAGTATTTT. It codes for CASSESILRLAGLADTQYF. The rearrangement joins TRBV7-2 to TRBJ2-3, with 11 nucleotides matching TRBD2. The length of the CDR3 is 19 residues. With V trimmed by 5 bases and J by 4 bases, 17 bases remained unmatched. Germline CDR1 is SGHTA and CDR2 is FQGNSA.

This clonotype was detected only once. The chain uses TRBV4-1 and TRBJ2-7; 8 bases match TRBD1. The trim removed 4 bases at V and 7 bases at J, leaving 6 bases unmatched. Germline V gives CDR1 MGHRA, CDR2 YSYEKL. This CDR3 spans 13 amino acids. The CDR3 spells CASSLTGGVEQYF. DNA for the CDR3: TGCGCCAGCAGCCTCACAGGGGGAGTAGAGCAGTACTTC.

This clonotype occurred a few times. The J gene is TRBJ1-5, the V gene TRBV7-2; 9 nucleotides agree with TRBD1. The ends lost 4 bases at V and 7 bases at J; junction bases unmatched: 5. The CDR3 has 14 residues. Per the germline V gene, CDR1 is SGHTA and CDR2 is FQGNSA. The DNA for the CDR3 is TGTGCCAGCAGCTCCGGGACAGGGACACAGCCCCAGCATTTT. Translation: CASSSGTGTQPQHF.

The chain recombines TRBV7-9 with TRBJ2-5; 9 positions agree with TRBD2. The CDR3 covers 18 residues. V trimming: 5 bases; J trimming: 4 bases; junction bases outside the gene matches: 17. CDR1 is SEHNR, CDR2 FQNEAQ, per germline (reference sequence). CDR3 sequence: CASSQLKESSGSLETQYF. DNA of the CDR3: TGTGCCAGCAGCCAGCTTAAAGAGAGTAGCGGGAGCCTAGAGACCCAGTACTTC. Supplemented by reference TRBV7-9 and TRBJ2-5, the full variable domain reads DTGVSQNPRHKITKRGQNVTFRCDPISEHNRLYWYRQTLGQGPEFLTYFQNEAQLEKSRLLSDRFSAERPKGSFSTLEIQRTEQGDSAMYLCASSQLKESSGSLETQYFGPGTRLLVL.

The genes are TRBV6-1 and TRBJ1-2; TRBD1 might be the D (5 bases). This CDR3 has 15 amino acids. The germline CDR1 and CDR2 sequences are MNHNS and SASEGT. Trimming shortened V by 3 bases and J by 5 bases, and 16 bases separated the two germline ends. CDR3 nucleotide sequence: TGTGCCAGCAGTGATCTGTTGGGGGGTAGTTATGGCTACACCTTC. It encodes CASSDLLGGSYGYTF.

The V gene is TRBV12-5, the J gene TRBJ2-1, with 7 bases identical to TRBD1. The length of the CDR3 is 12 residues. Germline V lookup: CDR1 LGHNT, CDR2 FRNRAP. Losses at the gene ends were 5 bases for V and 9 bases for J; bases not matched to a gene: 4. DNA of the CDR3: TGTGCTAGTGGTCTCAGGGGGAGTGAGCAGTTCTTC. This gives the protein CASGLRGSEQFF. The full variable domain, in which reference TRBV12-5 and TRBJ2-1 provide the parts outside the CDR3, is DARVTQTPRHKVTEMGQEVTMRCQPILGHNTVFWYRQTMMQGLELLAYFRNRAPLDDSGMPKDRFSAEMPDATLATLKIQPSEPRDSAVYFCASGLRGSEQFFGPGTRLTVL.

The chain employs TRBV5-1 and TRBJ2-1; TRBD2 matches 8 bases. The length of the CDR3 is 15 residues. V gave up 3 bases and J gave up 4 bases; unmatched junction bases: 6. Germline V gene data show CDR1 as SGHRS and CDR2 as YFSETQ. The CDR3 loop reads CASSSVTSGYNEQFF. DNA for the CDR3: TGCGCCAGCAGCTCGGTCACTAGCGGATACAATGAGCAGTTCTTC. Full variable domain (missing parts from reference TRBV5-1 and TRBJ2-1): KAGVTQTPRYLIKTRGQQVTLSCSPISGHRSVSWYQQTPGQGLQFLFEYFSETQRNKGNFPGRFSGRQFSNSRSEMNVSTLELGDSALYLCASSSVTSGYNEQFFGPGTRLTVL.

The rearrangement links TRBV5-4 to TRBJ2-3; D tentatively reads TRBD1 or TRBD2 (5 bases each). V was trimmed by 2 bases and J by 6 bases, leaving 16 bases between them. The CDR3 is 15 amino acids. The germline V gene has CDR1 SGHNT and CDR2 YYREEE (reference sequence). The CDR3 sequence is CASSLGTWALDTQYF. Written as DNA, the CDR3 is TGTGCCAGCAGCTTAGGGACCTGGGCGCTGGATACGCAGTATTTT.

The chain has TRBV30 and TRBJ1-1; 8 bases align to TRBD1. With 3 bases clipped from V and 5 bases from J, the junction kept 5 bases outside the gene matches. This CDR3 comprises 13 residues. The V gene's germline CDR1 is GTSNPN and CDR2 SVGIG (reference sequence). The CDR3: CAWRDRVRTEAFF. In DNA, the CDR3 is TGTGCCTGGAGGGACAGGGTGCGGACTGAAGCTTTCTTT.

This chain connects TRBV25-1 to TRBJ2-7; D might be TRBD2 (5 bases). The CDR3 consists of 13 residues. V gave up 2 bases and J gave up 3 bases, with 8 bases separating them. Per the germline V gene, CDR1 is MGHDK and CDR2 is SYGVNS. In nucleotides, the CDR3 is TGTGCCAGCAGTGAACCGGGAAACTACGAGCAGTACTTC. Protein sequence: CASSEPGNYEQYF.

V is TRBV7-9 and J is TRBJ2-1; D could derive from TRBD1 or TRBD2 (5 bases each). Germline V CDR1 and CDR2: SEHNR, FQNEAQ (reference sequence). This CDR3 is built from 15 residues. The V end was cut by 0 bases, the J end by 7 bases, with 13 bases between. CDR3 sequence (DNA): TGTGCCAGCAGCTTAGCTTATCTGGGGGTAAATGAGCAGTTCTTC. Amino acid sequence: CASSLAYLGVNEQFF.

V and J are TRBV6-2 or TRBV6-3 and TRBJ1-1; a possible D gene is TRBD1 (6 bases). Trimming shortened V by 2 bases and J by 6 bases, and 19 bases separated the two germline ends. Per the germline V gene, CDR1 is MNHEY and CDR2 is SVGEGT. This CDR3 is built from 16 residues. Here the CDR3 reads CASSYAGYGGPSEAFF. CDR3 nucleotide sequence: TGTGCCAGCAGTTACGCCGGATACGGGGGGCCCTCTGAAGCTTTCTTT.

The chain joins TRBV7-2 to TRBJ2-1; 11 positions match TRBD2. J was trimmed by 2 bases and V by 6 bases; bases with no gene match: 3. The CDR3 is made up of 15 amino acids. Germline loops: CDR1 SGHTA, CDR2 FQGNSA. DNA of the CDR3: TGTGCCAGCAGTCCTAGCGGGAGGACCTACAATGAGCAGTTCTTC. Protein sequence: CASSPSGRTYNEQFF.

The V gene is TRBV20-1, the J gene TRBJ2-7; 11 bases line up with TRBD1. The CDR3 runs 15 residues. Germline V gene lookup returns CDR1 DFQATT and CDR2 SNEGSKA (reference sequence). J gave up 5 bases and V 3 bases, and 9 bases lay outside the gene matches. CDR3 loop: CSARITGTGGHEQYF. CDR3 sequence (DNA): TGCAGTGCTAGGATCACCGGGACAGGGGGACACGAGCAGTACTTC.

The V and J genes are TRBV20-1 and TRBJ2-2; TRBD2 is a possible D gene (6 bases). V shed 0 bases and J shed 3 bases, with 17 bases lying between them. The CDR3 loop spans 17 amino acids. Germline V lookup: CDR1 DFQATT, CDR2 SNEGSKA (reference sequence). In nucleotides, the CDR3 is TGCAGTGCTAGAGAGATGGGGGAAGGGGACTACACCGGGGAGCTGTTTTTT. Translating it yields CSAREMGEGDYTGELFF.

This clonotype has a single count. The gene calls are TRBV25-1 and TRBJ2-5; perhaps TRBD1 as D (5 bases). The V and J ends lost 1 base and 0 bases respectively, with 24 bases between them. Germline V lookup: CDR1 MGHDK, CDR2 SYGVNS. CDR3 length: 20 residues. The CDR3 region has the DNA TGTGCCAGCAGTGAATTGGGATCGAGAGCCAGGGTGGGGTACCAAGAGACCCAGTACTTC. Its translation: CASSELGSRARVGYQETQYF. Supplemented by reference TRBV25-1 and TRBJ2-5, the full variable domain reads EADIYQTPRYLVIGTGKKITLECSQTMGHDKMYWYQQDPGMELHLIHYSYGVNSTEKGDLSSESTVSRIRTEHFPLTLESARPSHTSQYLCASSELGSRARVGYQETQYFGPGTRLLVL.